This paragraph reports one T cell receptor beta chain. This sample is drawn from a study of blood T cell repertoires in COVID-19. Background on the study: COVID-19 samples from acute and convalescent phases originated in the United States, Italy and Spain. T cells, B-cell-depleted T cells, or PBMCs provided the cDNA or gDNA that served as material.

Original processing methods: Researchers report that nucleated cell counts were estimated from reference gene primer amplification. Clones were read by immunoSEQ multiplex PCR, and TCRdb kept only the in-frame ones, dropping some. The D gene and trimming were derived from the DNA, and the V and J assignments and clone size from that table. This table holds some 150,000 clones, roughly 84% found once. Germline assignment: CDR1 LNHDA and CDR2 SQIVND (reference sequence). V lost 5 bases and J 5 bases, leaving 17 bases between the germline ends. CDR3 length: 15 residues. Specimen: peripheral blood. The receptor was isolated from a human donor with acute or convalescent COVID-19. The donor label of this sample is uncertain. The J gene is TRBJ2-3, the V gene TRBV19; a possible D gene is TRBD2 (5 bases). In DNA form, the CDR3 reads TGTGCCAGTAGTCTCCCCCTAGCTCGGAAAGATACGCAGTATTTT. Amino acid sequence: CASSLPLARKDTQYF.